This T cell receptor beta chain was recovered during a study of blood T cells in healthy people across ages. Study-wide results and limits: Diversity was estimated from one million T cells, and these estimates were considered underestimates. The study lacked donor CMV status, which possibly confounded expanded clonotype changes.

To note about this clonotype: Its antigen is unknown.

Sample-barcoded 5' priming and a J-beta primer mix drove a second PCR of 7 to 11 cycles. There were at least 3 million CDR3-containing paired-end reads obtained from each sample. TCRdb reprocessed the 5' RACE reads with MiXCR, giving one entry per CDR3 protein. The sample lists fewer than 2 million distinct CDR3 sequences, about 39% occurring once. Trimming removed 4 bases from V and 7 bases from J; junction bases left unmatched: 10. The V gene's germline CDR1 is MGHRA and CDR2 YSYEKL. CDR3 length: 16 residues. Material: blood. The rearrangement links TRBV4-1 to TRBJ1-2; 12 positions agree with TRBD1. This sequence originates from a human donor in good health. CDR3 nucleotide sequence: TGCGCCAGCAGCCTAAATCCGGGACAGGGGGCAGCTGGCTACACCTTC. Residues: CASSLNPGQGAAGYTF.